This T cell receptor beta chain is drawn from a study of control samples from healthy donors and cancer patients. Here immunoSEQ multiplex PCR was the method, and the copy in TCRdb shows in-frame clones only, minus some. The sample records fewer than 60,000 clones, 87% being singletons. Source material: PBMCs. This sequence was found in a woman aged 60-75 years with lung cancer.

CDR3: CASSPEGGGGNQPQHF. For the CDR3, the DNA is TGTGCCAGCTCACCAGAGGGGGGCGGGGGCAATCAGCCCCAGCATTTT. The chain combines TRBV18 with TRBJ1-5, with D possibly TRBD1 on 6 matching bases. The CDR3 extends over 16 amino acids. The germline V and J ends were trimmed by 2 bases and 2 bases, with 13 bases remaining between them. Germline V gene data show CDR1 as KGHSH and CDR2 as LQKENI.